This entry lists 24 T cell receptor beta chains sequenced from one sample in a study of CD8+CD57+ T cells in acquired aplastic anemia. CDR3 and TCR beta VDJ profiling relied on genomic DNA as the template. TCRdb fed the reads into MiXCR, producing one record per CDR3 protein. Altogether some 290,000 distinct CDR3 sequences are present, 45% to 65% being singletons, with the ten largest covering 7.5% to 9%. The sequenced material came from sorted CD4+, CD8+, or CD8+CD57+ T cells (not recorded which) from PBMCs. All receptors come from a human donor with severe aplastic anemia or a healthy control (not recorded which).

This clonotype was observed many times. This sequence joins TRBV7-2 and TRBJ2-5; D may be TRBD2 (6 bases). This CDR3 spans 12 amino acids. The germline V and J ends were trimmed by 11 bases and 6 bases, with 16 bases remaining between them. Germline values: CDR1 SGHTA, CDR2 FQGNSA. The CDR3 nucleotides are TGTGCCGGCAACTCGCGGGGAAAGACCCAGTACTTC. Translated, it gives CAGNSRGKTQYF.

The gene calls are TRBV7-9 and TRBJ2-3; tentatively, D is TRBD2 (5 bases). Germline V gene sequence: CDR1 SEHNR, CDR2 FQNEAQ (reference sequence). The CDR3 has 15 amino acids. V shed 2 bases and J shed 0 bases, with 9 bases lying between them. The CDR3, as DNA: TGTGCCAGCAGCTTAAATACGGGGAGCACAGATACGCAGTATTTT. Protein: CASSLNTGSTDTQYF.

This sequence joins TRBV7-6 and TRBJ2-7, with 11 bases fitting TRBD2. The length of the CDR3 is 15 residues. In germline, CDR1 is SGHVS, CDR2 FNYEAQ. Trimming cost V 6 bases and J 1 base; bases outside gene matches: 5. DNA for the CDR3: TGTGCCAGCAGTCAACTAGCGGGAGTTTCCTACGAGCAGTACTTC. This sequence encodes CASSQLAGVSYEQYF.

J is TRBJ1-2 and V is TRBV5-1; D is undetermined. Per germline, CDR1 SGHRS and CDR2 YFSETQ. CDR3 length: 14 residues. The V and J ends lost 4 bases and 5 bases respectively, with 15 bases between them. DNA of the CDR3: TGCGCCAGCAGCCGAGAAGGGCCAATGTATGGCTACACCTTC. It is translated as CASSREGPMYGYTF. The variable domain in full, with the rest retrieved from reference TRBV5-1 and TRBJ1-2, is KAGVTQTPRYLIKTRGQQVTLSCSPISGHRSVSWYQQTPGQGLQFLFEYFSETQRNKGNFPGRFSGRQFSNSRSEMNVSTLELGDSALYLCASSREGPMYGYTFGSGTRLTVV.

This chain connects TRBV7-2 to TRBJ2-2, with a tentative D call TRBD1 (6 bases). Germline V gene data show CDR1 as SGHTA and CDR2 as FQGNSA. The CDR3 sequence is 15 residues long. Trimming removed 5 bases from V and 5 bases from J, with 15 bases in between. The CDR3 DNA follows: TGTGCCAGCAGCGCCAGAGGACAGCAAACCGGGGAGCTGTTTTTT. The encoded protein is CASSARGQQTGELFF.

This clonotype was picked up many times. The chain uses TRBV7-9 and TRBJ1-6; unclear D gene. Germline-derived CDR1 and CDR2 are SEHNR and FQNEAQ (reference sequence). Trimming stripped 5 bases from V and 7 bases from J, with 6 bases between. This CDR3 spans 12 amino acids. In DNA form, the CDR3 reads TGTGCCAGCAGCGACAACAATTCACCCCTCCACTTT. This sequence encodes CASSDNNSPLHF.

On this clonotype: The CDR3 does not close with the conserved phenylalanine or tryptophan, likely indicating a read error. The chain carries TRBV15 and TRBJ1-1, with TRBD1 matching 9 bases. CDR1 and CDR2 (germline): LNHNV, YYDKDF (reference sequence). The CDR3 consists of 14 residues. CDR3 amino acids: CATSVRQGGTEAFS. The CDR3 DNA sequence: TGTGCTACCAGCGTACGACAGGGGGGGACTGAAGCTTTCTCT.

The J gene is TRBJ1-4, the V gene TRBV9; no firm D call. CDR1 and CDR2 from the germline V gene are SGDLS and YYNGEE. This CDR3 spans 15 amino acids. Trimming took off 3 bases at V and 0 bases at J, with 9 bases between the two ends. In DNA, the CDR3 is TGTGCCAGCAGCGCGGGATTTGCAACTAATGAAAAACTGTTTTTT. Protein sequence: CASSAGFATNEKLFF.

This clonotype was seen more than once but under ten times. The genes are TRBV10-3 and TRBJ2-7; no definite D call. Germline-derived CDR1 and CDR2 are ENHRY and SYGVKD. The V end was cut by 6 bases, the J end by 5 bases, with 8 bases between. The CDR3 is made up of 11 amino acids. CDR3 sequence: CAIRTADEQYF. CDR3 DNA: TGTGCCATCAGGACGGCGGACGAGCAGTACTTC.

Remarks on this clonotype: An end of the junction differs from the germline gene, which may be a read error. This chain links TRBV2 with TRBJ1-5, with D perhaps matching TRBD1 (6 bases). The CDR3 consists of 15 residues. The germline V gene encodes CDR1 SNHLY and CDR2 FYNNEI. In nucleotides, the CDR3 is TGTGCCAGTGAAGGGGGGGTTTATAGCAATCAGCCCCAGCGTTTT. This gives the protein CASEGGVYSNQPQRF.

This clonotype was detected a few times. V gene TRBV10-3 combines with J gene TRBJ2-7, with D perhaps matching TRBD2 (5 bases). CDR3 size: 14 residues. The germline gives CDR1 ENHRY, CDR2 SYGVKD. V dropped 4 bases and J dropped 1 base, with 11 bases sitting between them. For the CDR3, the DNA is TGTGCCATCAGTGGGAGCGGAGGTTCCTACGAGCAGTACTTC. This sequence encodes CAISGSGGSYEQYF.

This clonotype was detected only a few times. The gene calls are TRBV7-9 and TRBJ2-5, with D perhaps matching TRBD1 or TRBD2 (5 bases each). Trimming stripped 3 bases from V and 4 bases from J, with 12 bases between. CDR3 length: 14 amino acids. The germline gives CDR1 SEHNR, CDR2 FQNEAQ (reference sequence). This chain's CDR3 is CASSFEGLGETQYF. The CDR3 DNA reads TGTGCCAGCAGCTTCGAGGGGCTAGGAGAGACCCAGTACTTC.

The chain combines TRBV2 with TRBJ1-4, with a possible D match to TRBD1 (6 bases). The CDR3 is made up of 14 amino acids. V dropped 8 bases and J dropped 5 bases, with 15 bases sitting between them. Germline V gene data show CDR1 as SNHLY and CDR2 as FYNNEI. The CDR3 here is CASGNGQGNEKLFF. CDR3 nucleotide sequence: TGTGCCAGCGGGAACGGGCAGGGGAATGAAAAACTGTTTTTT.

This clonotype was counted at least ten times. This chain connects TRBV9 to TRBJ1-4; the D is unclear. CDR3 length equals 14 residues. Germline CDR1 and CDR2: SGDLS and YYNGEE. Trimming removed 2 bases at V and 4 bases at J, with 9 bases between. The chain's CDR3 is CASSVGSNNEKLFF. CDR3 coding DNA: TGTGCCAGCAGCGTCGGGTCTAATAATGAAAAACTGTTTTTT.

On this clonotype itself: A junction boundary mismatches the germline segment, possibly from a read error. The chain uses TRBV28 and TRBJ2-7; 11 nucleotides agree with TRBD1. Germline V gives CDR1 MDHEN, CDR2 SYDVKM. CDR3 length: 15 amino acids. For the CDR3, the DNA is TGTGCCAGCAGTCCGAGCGGGACAGGGGGTTACGAGCGGTACTTC. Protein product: CASSPSGTGGYERYF.

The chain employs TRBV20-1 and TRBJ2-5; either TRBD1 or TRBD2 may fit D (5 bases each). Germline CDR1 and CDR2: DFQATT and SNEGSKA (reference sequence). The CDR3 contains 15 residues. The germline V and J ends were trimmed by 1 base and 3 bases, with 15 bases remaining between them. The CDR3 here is CSARAPTGTEETQYF. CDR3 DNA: TGCAGTGCTAGAGCCCCTACCGGGACCGAAGAGACCCAGTACTTC.

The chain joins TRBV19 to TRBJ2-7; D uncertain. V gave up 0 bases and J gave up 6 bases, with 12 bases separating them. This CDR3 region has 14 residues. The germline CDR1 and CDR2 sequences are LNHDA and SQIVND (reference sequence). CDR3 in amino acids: CASSIEVSRSEQYF. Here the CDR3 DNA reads TGTGCCAGTAGTATAGAGGTCAGCCGGTCCGAGCAGTACTTC.

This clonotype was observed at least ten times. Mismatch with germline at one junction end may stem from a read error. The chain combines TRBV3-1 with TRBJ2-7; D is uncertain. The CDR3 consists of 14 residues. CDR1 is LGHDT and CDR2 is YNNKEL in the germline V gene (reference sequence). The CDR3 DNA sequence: TGTGCCAGCAGTCAAGGCTCCTTTTCCTACGAGCAGTACTTC. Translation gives CASSQGSFSYEQYF.

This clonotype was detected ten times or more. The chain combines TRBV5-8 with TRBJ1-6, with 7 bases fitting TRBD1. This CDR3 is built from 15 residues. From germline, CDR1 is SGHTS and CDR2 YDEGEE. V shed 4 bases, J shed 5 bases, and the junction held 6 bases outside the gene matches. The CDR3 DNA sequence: TGTGCCAGCAGCCCCGGGGACAGAAATAATTCACCCCTCCACTTT. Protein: CASSPGDRNNSPLHF.

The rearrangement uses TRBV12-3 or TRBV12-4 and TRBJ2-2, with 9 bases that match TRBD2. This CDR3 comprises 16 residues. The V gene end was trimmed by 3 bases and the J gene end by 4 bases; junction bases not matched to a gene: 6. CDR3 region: CASSLGLAGTTGELFF. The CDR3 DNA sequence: TGTGCCAGCAGTTTGGGGCTAGCGGGAACCACCGGGGAGCTGTTTTTT.

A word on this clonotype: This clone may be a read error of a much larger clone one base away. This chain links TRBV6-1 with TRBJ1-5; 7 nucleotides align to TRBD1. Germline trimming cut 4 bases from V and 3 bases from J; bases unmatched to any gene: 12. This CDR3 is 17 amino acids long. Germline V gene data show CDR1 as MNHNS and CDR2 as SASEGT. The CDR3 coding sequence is TGTGCCAGCAGTGGATGGGGGGTGCAGGGGGTCAATCAGCCCCAGCATTTT. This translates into CASSGWGVQGVNQPQHF.

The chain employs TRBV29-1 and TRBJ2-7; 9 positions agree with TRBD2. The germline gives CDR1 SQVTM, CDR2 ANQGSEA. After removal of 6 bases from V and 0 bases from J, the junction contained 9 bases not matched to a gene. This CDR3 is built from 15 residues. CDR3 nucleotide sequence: TGCAGCGTCCCAATAGCGGGAGCTAGCTCCTACGAGCAGTACTTC. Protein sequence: CSVPIAGASSYEQYF.

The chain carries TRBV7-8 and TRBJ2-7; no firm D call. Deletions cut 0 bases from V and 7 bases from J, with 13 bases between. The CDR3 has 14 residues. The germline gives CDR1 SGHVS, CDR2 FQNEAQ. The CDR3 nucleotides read TGTGCCAGCAGCTTAGCATTCGAACCGCGGGAGCAGTACTTC. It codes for CASSLAFEPREQYF.

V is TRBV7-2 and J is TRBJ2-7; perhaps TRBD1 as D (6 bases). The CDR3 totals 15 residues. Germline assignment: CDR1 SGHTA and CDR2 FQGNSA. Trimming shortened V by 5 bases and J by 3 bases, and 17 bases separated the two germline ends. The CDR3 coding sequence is TGTGCCAGCAGCCGAAGTAACAGGGCAGTCTACGAGCAGTACTTC. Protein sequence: CASSRSNRAVYEQYF.